Listed here are 25 T cell receptor beta chains from one sample, sequenced in a study of cytomegalovirus exposure and HLA in healthy donors. 13 Jbeta primers and 60 Vbeta primers were used for the PCR. Repertoires were generated with immunoSEQ multiplex PCR, while TCRdb's copy carries only in-frame clones and drops some. Of about 120,000 clones in the sample, 75% to 90% were seen once. The sample comprised PBMCs. These receptors all stem from a female donor in good health and CMV-seropositive.

The chain recombines TRBV5-1 with TRBJ2-5, with TRBD1 as a possible D gene (6 bases). The DNA end is more similar to TRBJ2-7, so the J call may be wrong. The CDR3 extends over 14 amino acids. The germline gives CDR1 SGHRS, CDR2 YFSETQ. The chain's CDR3 is CASSLGRGLHEQYF. CDR3 in DNA: TGCGCCAGCAGCTTGGGCAGGGGTCTCCACGAGCAGTACTTC.

The chain employs TRBV6-5 and TRBJ2-1; D remains ambiguous. V was shortened by 9 bases and J by 5 bases, with 11 bases between the two germline ends. The CDR3 is made up of 12 amino acids. Germline CDR1 is MNHEY and CDR2 is SVGAGI. The CDR3 spells CASSSGNNEQFF. The CDR3, as DNA: TGTGCCAGTTCCTCCGGTAACAATGAGCAGTTCTTC.

This sequence joins TRBV29-1 and TRBJ1-6; a weak D match, TRBD1 (6 bases). The CDR3 is 13 residues long. Germline assignment: CDR1 SQVTM and CDR2 ANQGSEA. Trimming stripped 7 bases from V and 7 bases from J, with 14 bases between. Here the CDR3 reads CSAQTGSNSPLHF. The DNA for the CDR3 is TGCAGCGCCCAAACAGGGAGCAATTCACCCCTCCACTTT.

CDR3 in amino acids: CASTTREGGPLNYGYTF. CDR3 coding DNA: TGTGCCAGCACCACACGGGAAGGGGGCCCCCTTAACTATGGCTACACCTTC. The chain is built from TRBV7-9 and TRBJ1-2, with 7 bases lining up with TRBD1. Trimming at V came to 7 bases and at J to 1 base, leaving 15 bases not matched to a gene. This CDR3 is 17 amino acids long. CDR1 and CDR2 from the germline V gene are SEHNR and FQNEAQ (reference sequence).

This clone turned up a few times. The CDR3 sequence: CASSLEENEQFF. The CDR3 DNA reads TGCGCCAGCAGCTTGGAAGAGAATGAGCAGTTCTTC. The chain uses TRBV5-1 and TRBJ2-1, with D unclear. The germline V gene encodes CDR1 SGHRS and CDR2 YFSETQ. V lost 0 bases, J lost 7 bases, and 5 bases lay in between. The CDR3 spans 12 residues. Full variable domain (remainder filled in from reference TRBV5-1 and TRBJ2-1): KAGVTQTPRYLIKTRGQQVTLSCSPISGHRSVSWYQQTPGQGLQFLFEYFSETQRNKGNFPGRFSGRQFSNSRSEMNVSTLELGDSALYLCASSLEENEQFFGPGTRLTVL.

The J gene is TRBJ2-2, the V gene TRBV5-4; 9 bases are a match to TRBD1. CDR1 is SGHNT, CDR2 YYREEE, per germline (reference sequence). The CDR3 has 16 residues. V gave up 3 bases and J gave up 5 bases; unmatched junction bases: 8. The CDR3 coding sequence is TGTGCCAGCAGCTGGAACTATGGACAGGGGACCGGGGAGCTGTTTTTT. Encoded protein: CASSWNYGQGTGELFF.

This sequence joins TRBV27 and TRBJ1-2; unclear D gene. CDR3 length equals 13 residues. V shed 4 bases and J shed 8 bases, with 14 bases lying between them. In germline, CDR1 is MNHEY, CDR2 SMNVEV (reference sequence). CDR3 sequence (DNA): TGTGCCAGCAGTTGGACGAAGGCGGGGGGCTACACCTTC. It codes for CASSWTKAGGYTF.

The V and J genes are TRBV7-9 and TRBJ2-7, with 8 bases lining up with TRBD2. This CDR3 spans 15 amino acids. CDR1 SEHNR and CDR2 FQNEAQ come from the germline V gene (reference sequence). Trimming cost V 5 bases and J 7 bases; bases outside gene matches: 13. The CDR3 region has the DNA TGTGCCAGCAGCACCCCGTCCGGGGGGGCAGGGGAGCAGTACTTC. It specifies CASSTPSGGAGEQYF.

As regards this clone: One end of the junction varies from germline; a read error may be responsible. CDR3 bases: TGTGCCGGCAGCCAGGGGGCGCTAGAAGCTTTCTTT. Its protein is CAGSQGALEAFF. V and J are TRBV28 and TRBJ1-1; TRBD1 matches 8 bases. Germline V CDR1 and CDR2: MDHEN, SYDVKM. This CDR3 has 12 residues.

V gene TRBV7-6 combines with J gene TRBJ2-5; D gene uncertain. CDR3 length: 12 amino acids. Per germline, CDR1 SGHVS and CDR2 FNYEAQ. Trimming cost V 9 bases and J 5 bases, with 13 bases left between them. Here the CDR3 DNA reads TGTGCCAGTTACGGGTCCGGGGAGACCCAGTACTTC. It specifies CASYGSGETQYF.

In DNA, the CDR3 is TGTGCCTGGAATAAGGCAGGGACAGGGACTGAAGCTTTCTTT. Translating it yields CAWNKAGTGTEAFF. The chain employs TRBV30 and TRBJ1-1; the match to TRBD1 covers 9 bases. Looked up from germline, CDR1 is GTSNPN and CDR2 is SVGIG (reference sequence). V trimming: 4 bases; J trimming: 5 bases; junction bases outside the gene matches: 8. The CDR3 is 14 residues long.

This rearrangement joins TRBV7-2 to TRBJ2-1; 8 positions match TRBD2. CDR1 and CDR2 (germline): SGHTA, FQGNSA. J gave up 7 bases and V 1 base, and 6 bases lay outside the gene matches. The CDR3 covers 15 residues. The CDR3: CASSLVGTSRNEQFF. The CDR3 coding sequence is TGTGCCAGCAGCTTAGTGGGGACTAGTAGAAATGAGCAGTTCTTC. The variable domain in full, completed from reference TRBV7-2 and TRBJ2-1, reads GAGVSQSPSNKVTEKGKDVELRCDPISGHTALYWYRQSLGQGLEFLIYFQGNSAPDKSGLPSDRFSAERTGGSVSTLTIQRTQQEDSAVYLCASSLVGTSRNEQFFGPGTRLTVL.

The chain has TRBV9 and TRBJ1-2; 8 bases fit TRBD1. The CDR3 runs to 18 residues. Looked up from germline, CDR1 is SGDLS and CDR2 is YYNGEE. Trimming cost V 3 bases and J 5 bases; bases outside gene matches: 18. The DNA for the CDR3 is TGTGCCAGCAGCGAGGGAGGAGGGGACAGGACGCAGCCTTATGGCTACACCTTC. It codes for CASSEGGGDRTQPYGYTF.

The rearrangement joins TRBV2 to TRBJ1-2; TRBD1 agrees at 7 bases. The CDR3 has 11 amino acids. V trimming: 5 bases; J trimming: 8 bases; junction bases outside the gene matches: 2. The germline gives CDR1 SNHLY, CDR2 FYNNEI. CDR3 in amino acids: CASSTGVGYTF. Here the CDR3 DNA reads TGTGCCAGCAGTACAGGGGTAGGCTACACCTTC.

The gene calls are TRBV15 and TRBJ2-1; TRBD2 aligns across 10 bases. This CDR3 contains 13 residues. CDR1 is LNHNV and CDR2 is YYDKDF in the germline V gene (reference sequence). With V trimmed by 6 bases and J by 7 bases, 3 bases remained unmatched. The CDR3, as DNA: TGTGCCACCAGACTAGCGGGGTTGAATGAGCAGTTCTTC. It yields the protein CATRLAGLNEQFF.

J is TRBJ1-2 and V is TRBV19; 7 bases align to TRBD1. Germline CDR1 reads LNHDA; CDR2 reads SQIVND (reference sequence). After removal of 5 bases from V and 4 bases from J, the junction contained 10 bases not matched to a gene. The CDR3 sequence is 15 residues long. DNA of the CDR3: TGTGCCAGTAGTCCTTGGGACAGAGAGTTCTATGGCTACACCTTC. Translating gives CASSPWDREFYGYTF.

This rearrangement joins TRBV30 to TRBJ2-7; 9 bases align to TRBD1. V shed 2 bases, J shed 4 bases, and the junction held 9 bases outside the gene matches. This CDR3 comprises 15 residues. Germline V CDR1 and CDR2: GTSNPN, SVGIG (reference sequence). CDR3 sequence reads: CAWSWGQGRSYEQYF. The CDR3, as DNA: TGTGCCTGGAGTTGGGGACAGGGTAGGTCTTACGAGCAGTACTTC.

This chain links TRBV7-2 with TRBJ1-1; no clear D gene. CDR1 is SGHTA, CDR2 FQGNSA, per germline. The CDR3 is 13 amino acids. Trimming took 4 bases from V and 5 from J, leaving 11 bases between them. For the CDR3, the DNA is TGTGCCAGCAGCTCCCACCTCTATACTGAAGCTTTCTTT. It codes for CASSSHLYTEAFF.

The J gene is TRBJ1-2, the V gene TRBV7-2; no definite D call. The CDR3 consists of 14 residues. The V end was cut by 5 bases, the J end by 5 bases, with 15 bases between. Per the germline V gene, CDR1 is SGHTA and CDR2 is FQGNSA. CDR3 in DNA: TGTGCCAGCAGCCCTGGCGGGGAACCTTATGGCTACACCTTC. The encoded protein is CASSPGGEPYGYTF.

The DNA of the CDR3 is TGTGCCAGTAGTCTAAACCGGGACAGAGGCTGGTCCGAGCAGTACTTC. Translated, it gives CASSLNRDRGWSEQYF. The rearrangement links TRBV19 to TRBJ2-7, with 7 bases matching TRBD1. The CDR3 runs to 16 residues. Trimming cost V 5 bases and J 6 bases; bases outside gene matches: 16. Germline CDR1 reads LNHDA; CDR2 reads SQIVND (reference sequence).

This clone came up a few times. One end of the junction is discordant with germline, which a read error may explain. The chain employs TRBV30 and TRBJ1-3; no reliable D call. CDR1 is GTSNPN and CDR2 is SVGIG in the germline V gene (reference sequence). The CDR3 runs 12 residues. The CDR3 protein is CAWSVVELPRSF. The CDR3 nucleotides are TGTGCCTGGAGTGTAGTAGAGCTTCCGAGGAGTTTT.

The genes are TRBV7-8 and TRBJ2-1, with 7 bases fitting TRBD2. V dropped 5 bases and J dropped 4; count of bases not matched to a gene: 5. This CDR3 contains 14 residues. From germline, CDR1 is SGHVS and CDR2 FQNEAQ. CDR3 nucleotides: TGTGCCAGCAGCCTCGGGGGGAATTACAATGAGCAGTTCTTC. This codes for CASSLGGNYNEQFF.

This chain joins TRBV27 and TRBJ1-2; D not certain. V was clipped by 2 bases and J by 7 bases, with 14 bases between them. There are 14 residues in the CDR3. Per germline, CDR1 MNHEY and CDR2 SMNVEV (reference sequence). The CDR3 region has the DNA TGTGCCAGCAGTTTAGAACCGGGGTTGGCTGGCTACACCTTC. Translated: CASSLEPGLAGYTF.

Only one count was recorded for this clone. This rearrangement joins TRBV2 to TRBJ2-1, with D tentatively TRBD1 (5 bases). V lost 4 bases and J lost 4, with 5 bases in between. Germline V gene lookup returns CDR1 SNHLY and CDR2 FYNNEI. The CDR3 is made up of 12 amino acids. CDR3 in DNA: TGTGCCAGCAGTGCAGGGTACAATGAGCAGTTCTTC. This gives the protein CASSAGYNEQFF. The whole variable domain, filled in from reference TRBV2 and TRBJ2-1, reads EPEVTQTPSHQVTQMGQEVILRCVPISNHLYFYWYRQILGQKVEFLVSFYNNEISEKSEIFDDQFSVERPDGSNFTLKIRSTKLEDSAMYFCASSAGYNEQFFGPGTRLTVL.

CDR3 sequence: CASSLDSNTEAFF. The CDR3 region has the DNA TGTGCCAGCAGCCTTGACAGCAACACTGAAGCTTTCTTT. The chain carries TRBV11-3 and TRBJ1-1, with TRBD1 as a possible D gene (5 bases). The germline V gene encodes CDR1 SGHNT and CDR2 YENEEA. This CDR3 region has 13 residues. With 5 bases removed from V and 2 bases from J, the gap between germline ends came to 9 bases.